Presented here are 12 T cell receptor beta chains from one specimen sequenced in a study of T cell responses to AZD1222 COVID-19 vaccine. Produced via immunoSEQ multiplex PCR; TCRdb's table is partial and in-frame only. The sample has about 150,000 clones, around 89% seen once. Source: peripheral blood, taken on day 0 of AZD1222 vaccination. These receptors were obtained from an adult in good health.

J is TRBJ1-4 and V is TRBV4-1; 8 bases line up with TRBD1. The CDR3 totals 18 residues. CDR1 and CDR2 from the germline V gene are MGHRA and YSYEKL. J lost 4 bases, V lost 1 base, and 11 bases had no gene match. In DNA form, the CDR3 reads TGCGCCAGCAGCCAAGGTCCGTCCCTCGGGACAGGTAATGAAAAACTGTTTTTT. Translated: CASSQGPSLGTGNEKLFF.

The chain joins TRBV5-1 to TRBJ2-5; 12 nucleotides match TRBD2. The germline gives CDR1 SGHRS, CDR2 YFSETQ. The CDR3 contains 15 residues. J lost 4 bases, V lost 4 bases, and 5 bases had no gene match. In DNA form, the CDR3 reads TGCGCCAGCAGCGAGACTAGCGGGGGACCAGAGACCCAGTACTTC. Its protein is CASSETSGGPETQYF.

The chain is built from TRBV7-2 and TRBJ2-3; perhaps TRBD2 as D (7 bases). The V end was cut by 5 bases, the J end by 2 bases, with 11 bases between. Looked up from germline, CDR1 is SGHTA and CDR2 is FQGNSA. CDR3 length: 14 amino acids. The CDR3 nucleotides read TGTGCCAGCAGCCCCGGGGGGCCCACAGATACGCAGTATTTT. Translated: CASSPGGPTDTQYF.

The chain employs TRBV6-2 or TRBV6-3 and TRBJ1-1; possibly TRBD1 for D (5 bases). V lost 0 bases, J lost 0 bases, and 20 bases lay in between. Germline CDR1 MNHEY, CDR2 SVGEGT. CDR3 length equals 19 residues. The CDR3 DNA reads TGTGCCAGCAGTTACTCGTCGATGGAGGACACCATCATGAACACTGAAGCTTTCTTT. This gives the protein CASSYSSMEDTIMNTEAFF.

This rearrangement joins TRBV5-1 to TRBJ2-7; 11 nucleotides align to TRBD2. There are 15 residues in the CDR3. J gave up 1 base and V 1 base, and 1 base lay outside the gene matches. The germline CDR1 and CDR2 sequences are SGHRS and YFSETQ. DNA for the CDR3: TGCGCCAGCAGCTTGCTAGCGGGGGGTTCCTACGAGCAGTACTTC. This translates into CASSLLAGGSYEQYF.

This clone was seen once. This chain uses TRBV28 with TRBJ2-3; TRBD2 aligns across 13 bases. Germline CDR1 and CDR2: MDHEN and SYDVKM. The CDR3 contains 16 residues. The J segment lost 6 bases and the V segment lost 6 bases, leaving 9 bases of the junction unmatched. CDR3 coding DNA: TGTGCCAGCAGCCCAACTAGCGGGGGGGCCAAGGATACGCAGTATTTT. This sequence encodes CASSPTSGGAKDTQYF.

The J gene is TRBJ1-2, the V gene TRBV19; D is unresolved. Germline V gene data show CDR1 as LNHDA and CDR2 as SQIVND (reference sequence). Trimming removed 8 bases at V and 2 bases at J, with 12 bases between. The CDR3 is 13 residues long. As DNA, the CDR3 is TGTGCCAGTTCGAAGGGATTCAACTATGGCTACACCTTC. Translating gives CASSKGFNYGYTF.

CDR3 sequence (DNA): TGTGCCAGCAGCCCCGGACCTTTCTACGAGCAGTACTTC. Protein sequence: CASSPGPFYEQYF. The V gene is TRBV9, the J gene TRBJ2-7; no firm D call. V shed 4 bases and J shed 3 bases, with 11 bases lying between them. The germline CDR1 and CDR2 sequences are SGDLS and YYNGEE. The CDR3 covers 13 residues.

The chain uses TRBV7-9 and TRBJ2-7, with D maybe TRBD2 (7 bases). Trimming removed 5 bases at V and 2 bases at J, with 13 bases between. CDR3 length: 14 residues. Germline loops: CDR1 SEHNR, CDR2 FQNEAQ (reference sequence). CDR3 nucleotides: TGTGCCAGCAGCCTGGACAGCGGGGCCTACGAGCAGTACTTC. Encoded protein: CASSLDSGAYEQYF.

The J gene is TRBJ2-7, the V gene TRBV13; no firm D call. From germline, CDR1 is PRHDT and CDR2 FYEKMQ (reference sequence). Trimming left V 5 bases short and J 6 bases short, with 17 bases between. This CDR3 has 14 residues. The CDR3 protein is CASSPRLVEVEQYF. The CDR3 DNA is TGTGCCAGCAGCCCTAGGCTCGTTGAGGTCGAGCAGTACTTC. Using reference TRBV13 and TRBJ2-7 for the parts outside the CDR3, the full variable domain is AAGVIQSPRHLIKEKRETATLKCYPIPRHDTVYWYQQGPGQDPQFLISFYEKMQSDKGSIPDRFSAQQFSDYHSELNMSSLELGDSALYFCASSPRLVEVEQYFGPGTRLTVT.

This clone showed up just once. The rearrangement uses TRBV7-2 and TRBJ2-2; D is uncertain. CDR1 SGHTA and CDR2 FQGNSA come from the germline V gene. V lost 4 bases and J 6 bases, leaving 9 bases between the germline ends. CDR3 length equals 13 residues. The CDR3 here is CASSSYGAGELFF. The DNA for the CDR3 is TGTGCCAGCAGCTCTTATGGGGCCGGGGAGCTGTTTTTT.

The chain employs TRBV14 and TRBJ2-5; 7 bases map to TRBD2. CDR1 SGHDN and CDR2 FVKESK come from the germline V gene. The CDR3 has 14 residues. The V gene end was trimmed by 2 bases and the J gene end by 1 base; junction bases not matched to a gene: 1. CDR3: CASSQWTSQETQYF. CDR3 in DNA: TGTGCCAGCAGCCAATGGACTAGCCAAGAGACCCAGTACTTC.